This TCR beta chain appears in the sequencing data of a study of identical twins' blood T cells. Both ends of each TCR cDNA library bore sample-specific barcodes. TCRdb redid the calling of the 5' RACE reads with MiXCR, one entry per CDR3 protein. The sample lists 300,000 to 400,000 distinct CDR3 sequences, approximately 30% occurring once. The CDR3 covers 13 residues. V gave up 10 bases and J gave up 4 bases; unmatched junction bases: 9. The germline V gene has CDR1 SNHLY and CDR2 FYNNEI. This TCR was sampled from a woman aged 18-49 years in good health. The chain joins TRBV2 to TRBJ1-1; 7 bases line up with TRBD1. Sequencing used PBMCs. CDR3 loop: CANSDREGTEAFF. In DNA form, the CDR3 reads TGTGCCAACAGCGACAGGGAAGGCACTGAAGCTTTCTTT.